This T cell receptor (beta chain) was identified during a study of patients and donors after allogeneic stem cell transplantation. The CDR3 runs to 14 residues. Germline loops: CDR1 SGHTA, CDR2 FQGNSA. The junction had 0 bases not matched to a gene; V was cut back by 1 base and J by 1 base. Ten or more counts support this clonotype. TCRdb re-called the RT-PCR reads through MiXCR, storing one row per CDR3 protein. This table has about a million distinct CDR3 sequences, about a sixth appearing once. This chain links TRBV7-2 with TRBJ2-7; 8 bases are a match to TRBD2. The clonotype was recovered from a human donor who was either an allogeneic HSCT recipient or a stem cell or donor lymphocyte infusion donor (not recorded which). It is not recorded whose cells these are; they may come from a transplant donor. The sequenced sample was blood, either unsorted or a sorted T cell fraction (not recorded which). The CDR3 bases are TGTGCCAGCAGCTTAGGACTAGCGTCCTACGAGCAGTACTTC. Amino acids: CASSLGLASYEQYF.